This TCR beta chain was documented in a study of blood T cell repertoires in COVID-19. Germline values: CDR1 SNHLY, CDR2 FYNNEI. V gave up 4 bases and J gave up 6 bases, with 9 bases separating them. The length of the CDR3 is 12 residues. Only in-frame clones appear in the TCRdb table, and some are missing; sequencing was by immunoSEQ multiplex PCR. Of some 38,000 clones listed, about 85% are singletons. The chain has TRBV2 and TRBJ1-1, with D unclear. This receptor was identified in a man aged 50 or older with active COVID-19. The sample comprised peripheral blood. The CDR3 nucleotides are TGTGCCAGCAGTGGGCCTGGGCCTGAAGCTTTCTTT. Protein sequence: CASSGPGPEAFF.